A selection of T cell receptor beta chains follows, all from one sample in a study of T cell repertoires in cytomegalovirus infection. TCRdb called the reads again in MiXCR, with one record for every CDR3 protein. The sample includes roughly 230,000 distinct CDR3 sequences, roughly 23% seen only once; the top ten take around a sixth. Sequencing used CD8+ T cells from PBMCs. Receptors originate from a human donor in good health (CMV status not recorded). Some clones in this sample may be carry-over from other donors' samples. Each CDR3 is given without its conserved first and last residue.

v_call cdr3_aa
TRBV12-3/TRBV12-4 ASSWGAGNTEAF
TRBV6-5 ARRRGDCDGDTQY
TRBV7-6 ASSQTGLYTEAF
TRBV13 ASSLAGPPLH
TRBV28 ASSSRGQGYEQY
TRBV19 ASSILVNTGELF
TRBV4-1 ASSQESLGIQPQH
TRBV7-9 ASSPKDSEKLF
TRBV5-1 ASSFQGAGTDTQY
TRBV7-9 ASSFAGGRTGELF
TRBV5-6 ASSPDPTRRFSSYNEQF
TRBV25-1 ASTETQGSNYGYT
TRBV5-4 ASSLGNGGAADTQY
TRBV5-7 ASSLVPDRPFTGNTIY
TRBV9 ASSAGVSTEAF
TRBV7-8 ASSLTGQMNTEAF
TRBV7-9 ASSFGAGGTYEQY
TRBV7-2 ASSLGSPLGNIQY
TRBV19 ASSLSLNTEAI
TRBV19 ASKRTMGNQPQH
TRBV4-1 ASSQESPGSTEAF
TRBV20-1 SAPQKGSGIYEQY
TRBV10-3 AISPDPSLEQY
TRBV11-1 ASSRLLTGPYSYEQY
TRBV27 ASSLNLLTGELF
TRBV9 ASSAETGGGYGYT
TRBV7-6 ASSPSGGTPYEQY
TRBV2 ASSDENEKLF
TRBV2 ASLGETQY
TRBV4-2 ASSQVAGTGELF
TRBV6-2/TRBV6-3 ASSKTSGTGGTEAF
TRBV28 ASNLRTGDTEAF
TRBV27 ASTSTGGYNEQF
TRBV6-6 ASGPMTGQYY
TRBV19 ASSRDRDGSYEQY
TRBV6-2/TRBV6-3 ASLQDRPRETQY
TRBV12-3/TRBV12-4 ASSLKGGGNEQF
TRBV19 ASSIAYRGSYEQY
TRBV20-1 SARPRREYNSPLH
TRBV25-1 ASSSVGYQPQH
TRBV11-1 ASTLGANTEAF
TRBV20-1 SARDLVAGFTDTQY
TRBV6-5 ASSYRSDNSYEQY
TRBV25-1 ASSATPGDNQPQH
TRBV7-9 ASSSAAPSDGHSYEQY